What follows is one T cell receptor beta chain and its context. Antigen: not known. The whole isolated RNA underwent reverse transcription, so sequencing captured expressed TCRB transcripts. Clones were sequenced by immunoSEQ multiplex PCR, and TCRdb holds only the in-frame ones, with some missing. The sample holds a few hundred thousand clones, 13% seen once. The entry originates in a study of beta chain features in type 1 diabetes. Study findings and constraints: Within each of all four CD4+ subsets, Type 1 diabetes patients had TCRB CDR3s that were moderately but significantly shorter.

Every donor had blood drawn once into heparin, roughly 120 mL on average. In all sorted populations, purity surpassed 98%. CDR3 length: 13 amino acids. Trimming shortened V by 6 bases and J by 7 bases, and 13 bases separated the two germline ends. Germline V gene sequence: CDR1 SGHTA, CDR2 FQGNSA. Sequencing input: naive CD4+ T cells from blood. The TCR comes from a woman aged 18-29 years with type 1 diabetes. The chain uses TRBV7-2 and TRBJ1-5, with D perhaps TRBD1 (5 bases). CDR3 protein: CASRQGFGQPQHF. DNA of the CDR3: TGTGCCAGCAGGCAGGGATTCGGGCAGCCCCAGCATTTT.